Listed here are 5 T cell receptor beta chains from one sample, sequenced in a study of regulatory T cells in long-lasting Graves disease. Time point meaning: newly diagnosed GD, antithyroid drugs for less than 3 months. Scientists built the TCR library using RNA that was extracted from PBMCs. For TCR beta, libraries came from iRepertoire HTBI primers and Arm-PCR of CDR3 regions. TCRdb reanalysed the multiplex PCR reads using MiXCR and keeps one entry per CDR3 protein. The table shows about 300,000 distinct CDR3 sequences, with roughly 18% occurring only once. The sequences come from peripheral blood mononuclear cells (PBMCs), collected at new diagnosis, from a patient treated with antithyroid drugs. The receptors originated from a female donor with Graves disease.

There are a few counts of this clonotype. The rearrangement links TRBV19 to TRBJ2-7, with TRBD1 matching 9 bases. V shed 2 bases, J shed 0 bases, and the junction held 8 bases outside the gene matches. Germline CDR1 LNHDA, CDR2 SQIVND (reference sequence). This CDR3 is built from 17 residues. The DNA for the CDR3 is TGTGCCAGTAGTATACCCCAGGGACAGGGAAGCTCCTACGAGCAGTACTTC. Amino acids: CASSIPQGQGSSYEQYF.

The table lists this clonotype with many counts. The CDR3 sequence: CASSLDGISGNTIYF. In DNA form, the CDR3 reads TGCGCCAGCAGCTTGGATGGTATCTCTGGAAACACCATATATTTT. The gene calls are TRBV5-1 and TRBJ1-3; D uncertain. Trimming cost V 0 bases and J 0 bases, with 7 bases left between them. The CDR3 totals 15 residues. Germline V CDR1 and CDR2: SGHRS, YFSETQ.

The V gene is TRBV29-1, the J gene TRBJ2-7; D is perhaps TRBD1 or TRBD2 (6 bases each). The germline CDR1 and CDR2 sequences are SQVTM and ANQGSEA. This CDR3 has 12 residues. Trimming removed 5 bases from V and 5 bases from J, with 13 bases in between. The CDR3 sequence: CSVSGGYDEQYF. The CDR3 nucleotides read TGCAGCGTTTCCGGGGGCTACGACGAGCAGTACTTC.

This clonotype was picked up many times. This chain joins TRBV19 and TRBJ2-1, with a tentative D call TRBD2 (7 bases). From germline, CDR1 is LNHDA and CDR2 SQIVND (reference sequence). There are 16 residues in the CDR3. V lost 6 bases and J lost 5, with 20 bases in between. This CDR3 reads CASSRGGGLSNNEQFF. In nucleotides, the CDR3 is TGTGCCAGTAGCCGAGGGGGGGGATTATCGAACAATGAGCAGTTCTTC.

The chain joins TRBV2 to TRBJ1-3, with a possible D match to TRBD1 (6 bases). Germline values: CDR1 SNHLY, CDR2 FYNNEI. V lost 9 bases, J lost 4 bases, and 13 bases lay in between. This CDR3 region has 13 residues. The CDR3, as DNA: TGTGCCAGTATACAGGGTTCAGGAAACACCATATATTTT. Protein sequence: CASIQGSGNTIYF.